The 3 T cell receptor beta chains presented below share a single source sample, sequenced in a study of early T cells in non-severe SARS-CoV-2 infection. Via MiXCR, TCRdb re-called the 5' RACE reads, giving one row per CDR3 protein. The sample has approximately 37,000 distinct CDR3 sequences; 7.9% are singletons. The source was whole blood, collected at baseline. The receptors derive from an adult who was a healthcare worker with PCR-confirmed SARS-CoV-2 infection or an uninfected control (not recorded which).

In this sample, this clonotype turned up a few times. The CDR3 bases are TGCGCCAGCAGCCAAGATCCCGGGGGGAACACTGAAGCTTTCTTT. Its translation: CASSQDPGGNTEAFF. The chain recombines TRBV4-1 with TRBJ1-1, with D perhaps matching TRBD1 (5 bases). Germline lookup yields CDR1 MGHRA and CDR2 YSYEKL. CDR3 length equals 15 residues. Trimming removed 0 bases from V and 1 base from J, with 9 bases in between.

The count of this clonotype is one. A much larger clone differs by one base, so this may be a read error. In DNA, the CDR3 is TGCGCCAGCAGCTTGTCGACGTGGGTAGCGGGCTCCTACAATGAGCAGTTCTTC. Translation: CASSLSTWVAGSYNEQFF. The chain joins TRBV5-1 to TRBJ2-1; 7 bases map to TRBD2. CDR1 and CDR2 (germline): SGHRS, YFSETQ. The CDR3 is 18 residues long. With 1 base clipped from V and 0 bases from J, the junction kept 10 bases outside the gene matches.

J is TRBJ1-6 and V is TRBV5-5, with 7 bases fitting TRBD1. The V and J ends lost 0 bases and 4 bases, in that order; junction bases with no gene match: 1. Germline CDR1 SGHKS, CDR2 YYEKEE (reference sequence). The CDR3 spans 15 residues. In DNA, the CDR3 is TGTGCCAGCAGCTTGGCACAGGGGTATAATTCACCCCTCCACTTT. Its protein product is CASSLAQGYNSPLHF.